Below are 20 T cell receptor beta chains sequenced from a single sample in a study of PD-1 blockade in classical Hodgkin lymphoma. TCRdb's table, derived via immunoSEQ multiplex PCR, lists solely in-frame clones and lacks some. The profile covers 10,000 to 15,000 clones, with around 90% appearing a single time and 0.5% taken by the ten largest. With no exception, relapse followed autologous stem cell transplantation in all patients, and brentuximab vedotin exposure varied. Thawed PBMCs underwent magnetic negative selection to yield purified CD4+ T cells. The source material was CD4+ T cells from blood, sampled at baseline. These receptors were collected from a human donor with classical Hodgkin lymphoma.

This rearrangement joins TRBV27 to TRBJ1-2; 9 nucleotides align to TRBD1. There are 14 residues in the CDR3. Trimming cost V 8 bases and J 3 bases; bases outside gene matches: 7. Germline V gives CDR1 MNHEY, CDR2 SMNVEV (reference sequence). CDR3 in DNA: TGTGCCAGCGGCCGGGACAGGGCATACTATGGCTACACCTTC. Translating gives CASGRDRAYYGYTF.

The V call is TRBV2, the J call TRBJ2-7; TRBD1 is a possible D gene (6 bases). With 9 bases removed from V and 2 bases from J, the gap between germline ends came to 20 bases. This CDR3 comprises 15 residues. In germline, CDR1 is SNHLY, CDR2 FYNNEI. CDR3 DNA: TGTGCCAGTAGGAGGAACAGGGAGAGTACCTACGAGCAGTACTTC. Its translation: CASRRNRESTYEQYF.

V is TRBV6-6 and J is TRBJ2-7; no clear D. V shed 0 bases and J shed 7 bases, with 7 bases lying between them. The length of the CDR3 is 12 residues. Germline CDR1 MNHNY, CDR2 SVGAGI (reference sequence). For the CDR3, the DNA is TGTGCCAGCAGTTACTCAGGAGAAGAGCAGTACTTC. Translated, it gives CASSYSGEEQYF.

The chain recombines TRBV2 with TRBJ2-7, with a weak D call TRBD1 (5 bases). V lost 7 bases to trimming and J lost 1 base, with 11 bases between them. Germline CDR1 and CDR2: SNHLY and FYNNEI. The CDR3 is 13 amino acids. The CDR3 coding sequence is TGTGCCAGCAATCAACAGGTATCCTACGAGCAGTACTTC. Translating it yields CASNQQVSYEQYF.

This sequence joins TRBV6-1 and TRBJ1-4; no firm D call. The germline V and J ends were trimmed by 2 bases and 10 bases, with 17 bases remaining between them. This CDR3 region has 15 residues. Germline lookup yields CDR1 MNHNS and CDR2 SASEGT. Here the CDR3 reads CASSETSRLDGKLFF. The CDR3 DNA sequence: TGTGCCAGCAGTGAAACAAGTCGTCTGGATGGAAAACTGTTTTTT.

In DNA form, the CDR3 reads TGTGCCAGCAGCAGCCCGGGACAGCGCTACGAGCAGTACTTC. Translation: CASSSPGQRYEQYF. This rearrangement joins TRBV5-6 to TRBJ2-7; the match to TRBD1 covers 7 bases. J lost 3 bases, V lost 4 bases, and 7 bases had no gene match. The CDR3 runs 14 residues. Looked up from germline, CDR1 is SGHDT and CDR2 is YYEEEE.

The chain is built from TRBV6-1 and TRBJ2-2, with D unclear. The CDR3 runs 15 residues. Germline loops: CDR1 MNHNS, CDR2 SASEGT. Trimming shortened V by 4 bases and J by 1 base, and 10 bases separated the two germline ends. The CDR3 spells CASSVRSGNTGELFF. In DNA form, the CDR3 reads TGTGCCAGCAGTGTGAGGTCCGGGAACACCGGGGAGCTGTTTTTT.

The chain has TRBV7-3 and TRBJ2-2; D gene uncertain. V dropped 2 bases and J dropped 7 bases, with 11 bases sitting between them. Germline V gene sequence: CDR1 SGHTA, CDR2 FQGTGA. This CDR3 has 14 amino acids. CDR3: CASSLGLVGGELFF. DNA for the CDR3: TGTGCCAGCAGCTTAGGCCTAGTAGGCGGGGAGCTGTTTTTT.

This chain links TRBV18 with TRBJ1-4; 9 bases match TRBD1. V was clipped by 6 bases and J by 8 bases; unmatched bases: 10. CDR3 size: 15 residues. Per the germline V gene, CDR1 is KGHSH and CDR2 is LQKENI. The CDR3 bases are TGTGCCAGCTCCACAACAGGGGGCGCATCCGAAAAACTGTTTTTT. Protein product: CASSTTGGASEKLFF.

The chain uses TRBV15 and TRBJ1-2; TRBD1 is a possible D gene (5 bases). The CDR3 spans 15 residues. V shed 4 bases and J shed 3 bases, with 15 bases lying between them. From germline, CDR1 is LNHNV and CDR2 YYDKDF (reference sequence). CDR3 nucleotides: TGTGCCACCAGCACTAGGCTGGGACGGGACTATGGCTACACCTTC. Translating gives CATSTRLGRDYGYTF.

The gene calls are TRBV5-4 and TRBJ1-6; 8 nucleotides match TRBD1. CDR1 and CDR2 from the germline V gene are SGHNT and YYREEE (reference sequence). J was trimmed by 10 bases and V by 4 bases; bases with no gene match: 10. CDR3 length: 15 residues. CDR3 coding DNA: TGTGCCAGCAGCCGCCCCGACAGGGGTTACTCACCCCTCCACTTT. Its translation is CASSRPDRGYSPLHF. Together with reference TRBV5-4 and TRBJ1-6, the CDR3 gives the full variable domain: ETGVTQSPTHLIKTRGQQVTLRCSSQSGHNTVSWYQQALGQGPQFIFQYYREEENGRGNFPPRFSGLQFPNYSSELNVNALELDDSALYLCASSRPDRGYSPLHFGNGTRLTVT.

This sequence joins TRBV27 and TRBJ2-1; a possible D gene is TRBD1 (5 bases). Germline-derived CDR1 and CDR2 are MNHEY and SMNVEV (reference sequence). The CDR3 runs 15 residues. Trimming shortened V by 2 bases and J by 3 bases, and 11 bases separated the two germline ends. The DNA for the CDR3 is TGTGCCAGCAGTTTAGAGAGGACACTCTACAATGAGCAGTTCTTC. Encoded protein: CASSLERTLYNEQFF.

The gene calls are TRBV14 and TRBJ2-5; 7 bases agree with TRBD1. Germline lookup yields CDR1 SGHDN and CDR2 FVKESK. CDR3 length: 15 amino acids. V was clipped by 5 bases and J by 4 bases; unmatched bases: 10. The CDR3 DNA reads as TGTGCCAGCAGCAGTCCCGGGACAGTTCCAGAGACCCAGTACTTC. Translated, it gives CASSSPGTVPETQYF.

The chain recombines TRBV18 with TRBJ1-3; D ambiguous. The germline V and J ends were trimmed by 2 bases and 4 bases, with 9 bases remaining between them. Germline V CDR1 and CDR2: KGHSH, LQKENI. The CDR3 is made up of 14 amino acids. CDR3 amino acids: CASSPALSGNTIYF. CDR3 nucleotide sequence: TGTGCCAGCTCACCAGCCCTGTCCGGAAACACCATATATTTT. The whole variable domain, remainder taken from reference TRBV18 and TRBJ1-3, is NAGVMQNPRHLVRRRGQEARLRCSPMKGHSHVYWYRQLPEEGLKFMVYLQKENIIDESGMPKERFSAEFPKEGPSILRIQQVVRGDSAAYFCASSPALSGNTIYFGEGSWLTVV.

The chain uses TRBV7-2 and TRBJ1-5, with D hard to call. Trimming removed 3 bases from V and 3 bases from J, with 15 bases in between. The CDR3 totals 16 residues. Looked up from germline, CDR1 is SGHTA and CDR2 is FQGNSA. Here the CDR3 DNA reads TGTGCCAGCAGCTTGACACTCTCGCTGTTCAATCAGCCCCAGCATTTT. Its translation is CASSLTLSLFNQPQHF.

The chain carries TRBV27 and TRBJ2-3, with TRBD2 matching 11 bases. CDR1 is MNHEY, CDR2 SMNVEV, per germline (reference sequence). The CDR3 is made up of 18 amino acids. With V trimmed by 4 bases and J by 0 bases, 9 bases remained unmatched. The chain's CDR3 is CASSYLGTSGTSTDTQYF. CDR3 DNA sequence: TGTGCCAGCAGTTATCTGGGGACTAGCGGAACTAGCACAGATACGCAGTATTTT.

The CDR3 DNA follows: TGCAGTGCTCGGGAAGATGGCTACACCTTC. Amino acids: CSAREDGYTF. This chain connects TRBV20-1 to TRBJ1-2; no firm D call. The germline CDR1 and CDR2 sequences are DFQATT and SNEGSKA (reference sequence). V lost 5 bases to trimming and J lost 6 bases, with 7 bases between them. The CDR3 contains 10 residues.

The chain has TRBV19 and TRBJ1-2; D remains unclear. Germline lookup yields CDR1 LNHDA and CDR2 SQIVND (reference sequence). This CDR3 region has 14 residues. Trimming removed 3 bases from V and 3 bases from J, with 11 bases in between. In DNA form, the CDR3 reads TGTGCCAGTAGTATCCGGACTCGGGACTATGGCTACACCTTC. Its protein is CASSIRTRDYGYTF.

This chain uses TRBV7-9 with TRBJ1-1; D ambiguous. CDR3 length: 16 amino acids. The germline CDR1 and CDR2 sequences are SEHNR and FQNEAQ (reference sequence). Trimming removed 3 bases from V and 4 bases from J, with 18 bases in between. Here the CDR3 reads CASSFTMGREGTEAFF. The CDR3 coding sequence is TGTGCCAGCAGCTTCACCATGGGGAGGGAGGGCACTGAAGCTTTCTTT. The entire variable domain, with the rest obtained from reference TRBV7-9 and TRBJ1-1, is as follows: DTGVSQNPRHKITKRGQNVTFRCDPISEHNRLYWYRQTLGQGPEFLTYFQNEAQLEKSRLLSDRFSAERPKGSFSTLEIQRTEQGDSAMYLCASSFTMGREGTEAFFGQGTRLTVV.

This sequence joins TRBV10-2 and TRBJ2-5; maybe TRBD2 (5 bases). The germline V gene encodes CDR1 WSHSY and CDR2 SAAADI. The V and J ends lost 3 bases and 4 bases respectively, with 15 bases between them. The CDR3 has 15 residues. CDR3 sequence reads: CASSEPRAWGETQYF. CDR3 coding DNA: TGCGCCAGCAGTGAACCGAGGGCCTGGGGAGAGACCCAGTACTTC.